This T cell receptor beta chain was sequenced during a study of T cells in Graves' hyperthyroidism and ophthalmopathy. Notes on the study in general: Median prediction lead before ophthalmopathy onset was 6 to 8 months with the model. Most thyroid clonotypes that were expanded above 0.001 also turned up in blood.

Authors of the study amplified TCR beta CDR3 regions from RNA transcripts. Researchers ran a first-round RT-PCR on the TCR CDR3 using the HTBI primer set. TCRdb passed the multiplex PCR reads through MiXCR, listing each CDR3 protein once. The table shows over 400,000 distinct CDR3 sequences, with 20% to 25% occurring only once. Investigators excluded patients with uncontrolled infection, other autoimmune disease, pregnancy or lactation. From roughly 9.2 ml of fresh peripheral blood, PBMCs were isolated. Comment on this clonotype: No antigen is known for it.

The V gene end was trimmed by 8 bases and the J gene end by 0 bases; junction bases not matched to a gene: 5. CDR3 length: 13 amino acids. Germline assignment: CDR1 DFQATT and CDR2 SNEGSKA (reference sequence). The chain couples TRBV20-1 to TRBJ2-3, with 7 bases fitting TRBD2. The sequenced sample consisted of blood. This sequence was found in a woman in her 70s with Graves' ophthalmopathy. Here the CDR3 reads CSTYSGSTDTQYF. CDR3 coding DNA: TGCAGTACCTATAGCGGGAGCACAGATACGCAGTATTTT.